These 21 T cell receptor beta chains share one sample of origin, sequenced in a study of cytomegalovirus exposure and HLA in healthy donors. Amplification used 60 Vbeta primers and 13 Jbeta primers. The data were produced by immunoSEQ multiplex PCR, yet TCRdb's version contains in-frame clones alone and is incomplete. The data contain roughly 200,000 clones, 60% to 80% of them singletons. The sequenced sample was PBMCs. The receptors shown here come from a man aged 60-69 years in good health and CMV-seronegative.

This clone was counted a single time. The J gene is TRBJ1-4, the V gene TRBV6-5; unclear D gene. V gave up 8 bases and J gave up 8 bases, with 18 bases separating them. The CDR3 loop spans 14 amino acids. Germline CDR1 MNHEY, CDR2 SVGAGI. The CDR3 region is CASGPRGGGEKLFF. The CDR3 DNA sequence: TGTGCCAGCGGACCGCGGGGTGGAGGAGAAAAACTGTTTTTT.

The CDR3 is CASSVVRGNEQFF. Written as DNA, the CDR3 is TGTGCCAGTAGTGTTGTTAGGGGGAATGAGCAGTTCTTC. The chain is built from TRBV19 and TRBJ2-1, with D maybe TRBD1 (6 bases). The CDR3 is made up of 13 amino acids. Germline loops: CDR1 LNHDA, CDR2 SQIVND (reference sequence). The germline V and J ends were trimmed by 5 bases and 7 bases, with 12 bases remaining between them.

The chain links TRBV19 to TRBJ2-5, with D unclear. This CDR3 has 13 amino acids. Trimming removed 0 bases at V and 4 bases at J, with 6 bases between. Per germline, CDR1 LNHDA and CDR2 SQIVND (reference sequence). CDR3 bases: TGTGCCAGTAGTATAGAGCGTGGAGAGACCCAGTACTTC. Translating gives CASSIERGETQYF.

The chain employs TRBV5-4 and TRBJ1-3; no definite D call. V shed 4 bases and J shed 2 bases, with 13 bases lying between them. The CDR3 has 15 residues. Germline values: CDR1 SGHNT, CDR2 YYREEE (reference sequence). The CDR3: CASSRPGGPGNTIYF. Written as DNA, the CDR3 is TGTGCCAGCAGCCGCCCGGGAGGGCCTGGAAACACCATATATTTT.

The rearrangement joins TRBV2 to TRBJ2-7, with D perhaps matching TRBD1 (5 bases). The germline CDR1 and CDR2 sequences are SNHLY and FYNNEI. V was shortened by 6 bases and J by 1 base, with 10 bases between the two germline ends. CDR3 size: 13 residues. The chain's CDR3 is CASSHRRSYEQYF. As DNA, the CDR3 is TGTGCCAGCAGCCACAGGAGATCCTACGAGCAGTACTTC.

V and J are TRBV7-4 and TRBJ2-5; D is unresolved. CDR3 length equals 12 residues. Germline lookup yields CDR1 SGHVT and CDR2 SQSDAQ. Trimming removed 3 bases at V and 0 bases at J, with 2 bases between. CDR3 nucleotides: TGTGCCAGCAGCTTCTACCAAGAGACCCAGTACTTC. This codes for CASSFYQETQYF.

The chain uses TRBV30 and TRBJ2-3; a possible D gene is TRBD1 (5 bases). CDR1 and CDR2 (germline): GTSNPN, SVGIG (reference sequence). This CDR3 has 15 amino acids. V lost 0 bases to trimming and J lost 4 bases, with 14 bases between them. CDR3 bases: TGTGCCTGGAGTGTATCGTCAGGGTGGGCAGATACGCAGTATTTT. As protein: CAWSVSSGWADTQYF. Using reference TRBV30 and TRBJ2-3 for the parts outside the CDR3, the full variable domain is SQTIHQWPATLVQPVGSPLSLECTVEGTSNPNLYWYRQAAGRGLQLLFYSVGIGQISSEVPQNLSASRPQDRQFILSSKKLLLSDSGFYLCAWSVSSGWADTQYFGPGTRLTVL.

This clone came up a few times. In the same sample, other DNA sequences code for this CDR3. The chain combines TRBV4-2 with TRBJ2-2, with 7 bases aligning to TRBD2. This CDR3 comprises 15 residues. The germline V gene encodes CDR1 LGHNA and CDR2 YNFKEQ. V lost 4 bases to trimming and J lost 8 bases; unmatched junction nucleotides: 10. The chain's CDR3 is CASSPTSSGWGELFF. DNA of the CDR3: TGTGCCAGCAGCCCCACTTCTAGCGGATGGGGGGAGCTGTTTTTT.

J is TRBJ2-2 and V is TRBV6-5, with TRBD2 matching over 9 bases. With 11 bases clipped from V and 6 bases from J, the junction kept 4 bases outside the gene matches. The CDR3 runs 12 residues. Germline V CDR1 and CDR2: MNHEY, SVGAGI. In nucleotides, the CDR3 is TGTGCCGGCGGGAGGGCCCCCGGGGAGCTGTTTTTT. This sequence encodes CAGGRAPGELFF.

V and J are TRBV5-1 and TRBJ1-1; D is uncertain. From germline, CDR1 is SGHRS and CDR2 YFSETQ. The V end lost 4 bases, the J end lost 0 bases, and 10 bases lay between the germline ends. The CDR3 runs 14 residues. The CDR3 DNA reads as TGCGCCAGCAGCACCGGGAGTATGAACACTGAAGCTTTCTTT. This translates into CASSTGSMNTEAFF.

This chain uses TRBV7-6 with TRBJ1-6, with a tentative D call TRBD1 (5 bases). The CDR3 consists of 15 residues. The germline V and J ends were trimmed by 1 base and 6 bases, with 10 bases remaining between them. Germline V CDR1 and CDR2: SGHVS, FNYEAQ. DNA for the CDR3: TGTGCCAGCAGCTTAGGGCAGGGCGGTAATTCACCCCTCCACTTT. Translation: CASSLGQGGNSPLHF.

The chain carries TRBV7-2 and TRBJ2-1; 7 bases agree with TRBD2. From germline, CDR1 is SGHTA and CDR2 FQGNSA. V was clipped by 0 bases and J by 1 base; unmatched bases: 3. The CDR3 length is 16 residues. The CDR3 bases are TGTGCCAGCAGCTTAGCTAGCGGGCTTTCCTACAATGAGCAGTTCTTC. It encodes CASSLASGLSYNEQFF.

This clone showed up just a few times. The rearrangement joins TRBV6-6 to TRBJ2-3; 8 bases fit TRBD2. From germline, CDR1 is MNHNY and CDR2 SVGAGI (reference sequence). This CDR3 spans 16 amino acids. V was clipped by 0 bases and J by 5 bases; unmatched bases: 7. CDR3 residues: CASSYSGRGEGDTQYF. In nucleotides, the CDR3 is TGTGCCAGCAGTTACTCTGGGCGGGGGGAGGGAGATACGCAGTATTTT.

The chain combines TRBV5-1 with TRBJ1-2; D may be TRBD1 (6 bases). Germline CDR1 is SGHRS and CDR2 is YFSETQ. The CDR3 totals 16 residues. V lost 2 bases and J 7 bases, leaving 21 bases between the germline ends. As DNA, the CDR3 is TGCGCCAGCAGCTTATTCAAGGGGGTAGGGTCGTTTGGCTACACCTTC. It translates to CASSLFKGVGSFGYTF. Together with reference TRBV5-1 and TRBJ1-2, the CDR3 gives the full variable domain: KAGVTQTPRYLIKTRGQQVTLSCSPISGHRSVSWYQQTPGQGLQFLFEYFSETQRNKGNFPGRFSGRQFSNSRSEMNVSTLELGDSALYLCASSLFKGVGSFGYTFGSGTRLTVV.

V gene TRBV14 combines with J gene TRBJ2-2, with 7 bases fitting TRBD2. V lost 0 bases, J lost 2 bases, and 9 bases stayed unmatched. CDR1 is SGHDN and CDR2 is FVKESK in the germline V gene. This CDR3 has 18 residues. The CDR3 spells CASSQDKSGTKNTGELFF. For the CDR3, the DNA is TGTGCCAGCAGCCAAGATAAAAGCGGGACTAAAAACACCGGGGAGCTGTTTTTT.

The rearrangement joins TRBV15 to TRBJ2-4; 7 nucleotides match TRBD1. V was pared by 3 bases and J by 0 bases, with 5 bases of the junction left unmatched. Germline loops: CDR1 LNHNV, CDR2 YYDKDF (reference sequence). The CDR3 runs 16 residues. CDR3 loop: CATSSSTGAAKNIQYF. DNA for the CDR3: TGTGCCACCAGCAGCTCAACAGGGGCAGCCAAAAACATTCAGTACTTC.

V is TRBV7-9 and J is TRBJ2-7; 7 bases map to TRBD1. The CDR3 sequence is 15 residues long. Germline loops: CDR1 SEHNR, CDR2 FQNEAQ (reference sequence). After removal of 4 bases from V and 3 bases from J, the junction contained 9 bases not matched to a gene. The CDR3 bases are TGTGCCAGCAGCTCGGACCGGGACAGCCGCTACGAGCAGTACTTC. Translating gives CASSSDRDSRYEQYF.

This sequence joins TRBV6-4 and TRBJ1-6, with D perhaps TRBD1 (5 bases). The germline gives CDR1 MRHNA, CDR2 SNTAGT. Trimming cost V 9 bases and J 8 bases, with 17 bases left between them. The CDR3 runs 14 residues. In nucleotides, the CDR3 is TGTGCCAGGGGGGTGCGGGGCTCGGATTCACCCCTCCACTTT. Its protein product is CARGVRGSDSPLHF.

The CDR3: CASSVQPGTMNTEAFF. CDR3 nucleotides: TGTGCCAGCAGCGTACAACCCGGGACAATGAACACTGAAGCTTTCTTT. The chain joins TRBV7-2 to TRBJ1-1; TRBD1 might be the D (6 bases). The CDR3 has 16 amino acids. The V gene's germline CDR1 is SGHTA and CDR2 FQGNSA. Trimming took 5 bases from V and 0 from J, leaving 16 bases between them.

J is TRBJ1-3 and V is TRBV19; no definite D call. The germline CDR1 and CDR2 sequences are LNHDA and SQIVND (reference sequence). There are 14 residues in the CDR3. V was clipped by 5 bases and J by 4 bases, with 12 bases between them. DNA for the CDR3: TGTGCCAGTAGTCCCCTGGCGGTCGGAAACACCATATATTTT. Translated, it gives CASSPLAVGNTIYF.

The V call is TRBV18, the J call TRBJ2-2, with D maybe TRBD2 (6 bases). Deletions cut 5 bases from V and 0 bases from J, with 7 bases between. This CDR3 contains 14 residues. Germline CDR1 reads KGHSH; CDR2 reads LQKENI. The CDR3 DNA sequence: TGTGCCAGCTCAGCGGGGCCGAACACCGGGGAGCTGTTTTTT. Encoded protein: CASSAGPNTGELFF. The variable domain in full, completed from reference TRBV18 and TRBJ2-2, reads NAGVMQNPRHLVRRRGQEARLRCSPMKGHSHVYWYRQLPEEGLKFMVYLQKENIIDESGMPKERFSAEFPKEGPSILRIQQVVRGDSAAYFCASSAGPNTGELFFGEGSRLTVL.